This TCR beta chain was captured by sequencing in a study of T cells in Graves' hyperthyroidism and ophthalmopathy. Using RNA transcripts as the source, TCR beta CDR3 regions were amplified. The HTBI primer set served for first-round RT-PCR of the TCR CDR3. TCRdb reprocessed the multiplex PCR reads with MiXCR, giving one entry per CDR3 protein. The profile shows 340,000 or so distinct CDR3 sequences, around 20% of them singletons. The authors deemed Graves' hyperthyroidism stable absent ophthalmopathy progression within 18 months. Orbital computed tomography and thyroid ultrasound, together with serum TRAb and thyroxine and clinical symptoms, were used for diagnoses. Germline V gene data show CDR1 as SGHRS and CDR2 as YFSETQ. The ends were cut back, 4 bases at V and 0 bases at J, with 15 bases in the middle. CDR3 length equals 16 residues. At least ten counts were recorded for this clonotype.

This receptor was identified in a woman aged 45-60 years with Graves' hyperthyroidism. The sequenced sample consisted of blood. The V and J genes are TRBV5-1 and TRBJ2-3; the D call may be TRBD1 or TRBD2 (5 bases each). The CDR3 region is CASSRAGASSTDTQYF. DNA of the CDR3: TGCGCCAGCAGCCGGGCCGGGGCCTCAAGCACAGATACGCAGTATTTT.